This T cell receptor (beta chain) was observed in a study of cytomegalovirus exposure and HLA in healthy donors. It was healthy bone marrow donors who served as donors. Study conclusions and caveats: A later analysis reportedly identified an Asian-associated ancestry cluster as carrying fewer N-insertions than the approximately 670-donor mean. For cytomegalovirus status, the classifier reportedly gave diagnoses with high specificity and sensitivity.

PCR involved 60 Vbeta and 13 Jbeta primers. TCRdb's table, derived via immunoSEQ multiplex PCR, lists solely in-frame clones and lacks some. The sample holds roughly 180,000 clones, roughly 70% seen once. V shed 2 bases and J 7 bases; nucleotides not matched to a gene: 5. Germline values: CDR1 SGHRS, CDR2 YFSETQ. The CDR3 loop spans 13 amino acids. This clone has a single count. The antigen is not known. The sample was PBMCs. The TCR sequence derives from a male donor in good health and CMV-seronegative. The chain uses TRBV5-1 and TRBJ1-2; 7 nucleotides line up with TRBD1. The DNA of the CDR3 is TGCGCCAGCAGCTTTCAGGGGGTGAGTGGCTACACCTTC. This gives the protein CASSFQGVSGYTF.